A single TCR beta chain is shown here with its context. The team ran DNA from unsorted PBMCs on ten immunoSEQ deep assay plates for sequencing. Assay used: immunoSEQ multiplex PCR; TCRdb lists only in-frame clones, some missing. The table lists about 450,000 clones, 79% of them singletons, with less than 15% in the top ten. The data stem from a study of shared clonotypes between healthy human individuals. Germline V gene lookup returns CDR1 SGHNT and CDR2 YYREEE (reference sequence). Trimming pared 5 bases from V and 2 bases from J, leaving 12 bases between. The CDR3 sequence is 14 residues long. Healthy HIV-negative adults without recent acute infections or vaccinations served as donors. Those who donated, Caucasian adults without exception, all lived in Nashville, Tennessee.

The TCR comes from a woman aged 40 to 50 in good health. Some clones in this sample may be carry-over from other donors' samples. The chain uses TRBV5-4 and TRBJ2-3; maybe TRBD2 (5 bases). The sequencing input was PBMCs. The CDR3 nucleotides are TGTGCCAGCAGAGAGGACTTATACACAGATACGCAGTATTTT. Protein product: CASREDLYTDTQYF.